The clone carrying this T cell receptor (beta chain) was detected only once. Antigen unknown. Deletions cut 3 bases from V and 0 bases from J, with 12 bases between. CDR1 and CDR2 (germline): SGHDN, FVKESK. The CDR3 is 16 residues long. This specimen belongs to a study of chemoradiotherapy in HPV16-positive cancers. Looking at the study overall: Functional T-cell assays on a couple of HPV16-positive patients' cells defined candidate HPV-specific clones and common TCR motifs. General observations from the study: The functional HPV-specific definition rests on just a couple of HPV16-positive patients.

The method was immunoSEQ multiplex PCR; TCRdb's version includes in-frame clones alone and lacks a portion of them. The repertoire includes 15,000 to 20,000 clones, more than 60% of them detected once, and 1.3% sits in the top ten. This material was acquired from a patient who underwent chemoradiotherapy. The source is a human donor with HPV-associated anogenital cancer. The V call is TRBV14, the J call TRBJ1-3, with a weak D call TRBD1 (5 bases). DNA of the CDR3: TGTGCCAGCAGCCACCCAGGGTATCCCTCTGGAAACACCATATATTTT. It codes for CASSHPGYPSGNTIYF.